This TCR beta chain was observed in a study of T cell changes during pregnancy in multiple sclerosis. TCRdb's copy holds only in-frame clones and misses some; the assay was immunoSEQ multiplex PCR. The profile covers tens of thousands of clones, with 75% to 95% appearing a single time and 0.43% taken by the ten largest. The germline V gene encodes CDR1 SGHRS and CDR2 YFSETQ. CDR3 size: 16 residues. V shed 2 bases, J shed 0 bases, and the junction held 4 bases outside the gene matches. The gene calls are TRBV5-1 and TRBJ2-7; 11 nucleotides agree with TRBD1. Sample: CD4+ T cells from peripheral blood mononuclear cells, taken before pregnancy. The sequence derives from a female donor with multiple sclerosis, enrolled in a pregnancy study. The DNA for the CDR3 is TGCGCCAGCAGCTTTCGGACAGGGGGCAGCTCCTACGAGCAGTACTTC. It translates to CASSFRTGGSSYEQYF.